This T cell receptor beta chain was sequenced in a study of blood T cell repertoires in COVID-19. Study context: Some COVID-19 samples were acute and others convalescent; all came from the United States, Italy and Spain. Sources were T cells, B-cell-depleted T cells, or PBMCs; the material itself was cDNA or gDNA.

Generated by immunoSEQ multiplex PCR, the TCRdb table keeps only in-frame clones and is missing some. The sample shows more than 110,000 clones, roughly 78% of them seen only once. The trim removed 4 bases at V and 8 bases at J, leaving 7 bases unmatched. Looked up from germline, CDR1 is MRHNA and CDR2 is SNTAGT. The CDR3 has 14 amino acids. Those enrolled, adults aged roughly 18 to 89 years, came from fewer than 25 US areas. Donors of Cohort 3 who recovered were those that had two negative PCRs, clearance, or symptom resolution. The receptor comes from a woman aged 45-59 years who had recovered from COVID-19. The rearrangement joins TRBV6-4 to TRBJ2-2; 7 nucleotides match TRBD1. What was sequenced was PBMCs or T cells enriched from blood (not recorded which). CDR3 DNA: TGTGCCAGCAGTGCTTCGACAGGGAGTGGGGAGCTGTTTTTT. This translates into CASSASTGSGELFF.